This TCR beta chain emerged from a study of human T cells and chemical hapten exposure. As for the study in general: Each week of the roughly 24-week study, patients had diphenylcyclopropenone applied to the scalp.

The library attached unique molecular identifiers to individual cDNA molecules. From the RACE reads, TCRdb called clonotypes with MiXCR, one entry per CDR3 protein. The sample contains over 85,000 distinct CDR3 sequences, 11% of which appear only once. This CDR3 region has 16 residues. V lost 5 bases, J lost 4 bases, and 20 bases lay in between. Germline V gene sequence: CDR1 SEHNR, CDR2 FQNEAQ (reference sequence). This clonotype has only a few counts. Antigen: not known. Documented time point: pre-sensitization, week 0. The treatment was: therapeutic diphenylcyclopropenone sensitization with weekly scalp DPC. The study enrolled 18 to 70-year-old alopecia patients suitable for DPC. General study points: Significantly more large CDR3 similarity clusters arose among expanded TCRs than among controls.

The receptor comes from a woman aged 55-69 years with alopecia areata. Some clones in this sample may be carry-over from other donors' samples. The specimen comprised whole blood, sampled in connection with sensitization to the hapten diphenylcyclopropenone (DPC). The chain is built from TRBV7-9 and TRBJ1-2; D might be TRBD1 (6 bases). The CDR3 here is CASSPDGGRSSYGYTF. The DNA for the CDR3 is TGTGCCAGCAGCCCCGATGGGGGCCGATCCTCCTATGGCTACACCTTC.